The 30 T cell receptor beta chains in this list originate from one sample, sequenced in a study of radiotherapy plus CTLA-4 blockade in lung cancer. Sequencing was performed with immunoSEQ multiplex PCR; in TCRdb, only in-frame clones are kept and a portion is missing. This repertoire shows 55,000 to 65,000 clones, around 69% found once; its top ten account for approximately 2.8%. Sequencing was performed on peripheral blood, taken from a patient treated with radiotherapy plus ipilimumab. The receptors originated from a human donor with non-small cell lung cancer who had a complete response to radiotherapy plus ipilimumab.

The rearrangement joins TRBV7-9 to TRBJ2-5, with 11 nucleotides matching TRBD2. Germline lookup yields CDR1 SEHNR and CDR2 FQNEAQ (reference sequence). The ends lost 5 bases at V and 5 bases at J; junction bases unmatched: 10. CDR3 length equals 16 residues. The CDR3 coding sequence is TGTGCCAGCAGCCCGCTGGTAGTAGCGGGAGGGGAGACCCAGTACTTC. This gives the protein CASSPLVVAGGETQYF.

The chain carries TRBV7-8 and TRBJ1-1, with 9 nucleotides matching TRBD1. The junction had 2 bases not matched to a gene; V was cut back by 5 bases and J by 1 base. The CDR3 covers 14 residues. CDR1 and CDR2 (germline): SGHVS, FQNEAQ. In DNA, the CDR3 is TGTGCCAGCAGCGAACAGGGGGCGAACACTGAAGCTTTCTTT. This codes for CASSEQGANTEAFF.

This clone was observed a few times. One junction end does not reproduce the germline sequence, and a read error may be involved. V usage is TRBV6-5 and J usage is TRBJ2-7; TRBD1 aligns across 10 bases. Germline V gene lookup returns CDR1 MNHEY and CDR2 SVGAGI. The CDR3 is 12 amino acids. DNA for the CDR3: TGTGCCAGCAGTATATCCGGGACAGGGGTCGACTTC. This encodes CASSISGTGVDF.

The chain links TRBV5-1 to TRBJ2-1; 9 bases are shared with TRBD2. Looked up from germline, CDR1 is SGHRS and CDR2 is YFSETQ. The CDR3 has 15 amino acids. V shed 1 base, J shed 2 bases, and the junction held 1 base outside the gene matches. This chain's CDR3 is CASSLSSGAYNEQFF. CDR3 in DNA: TGCGCCAGCAGCTTGTCTAGCGGGGCCTACAATGAGCAGTTCTTC.

V and J are TRBV5-1 and TRBJ1-6; no definite D call. The CDR3 consists of 15 residues. The V and J ends lost 3 bases and 7 bases respectively, with 14 bases between them. Germline V CDR1 and CDR2: SGHRS, YFSETQ. The chain's CDR3 is CASSSRDPSNSPLHF. CDR3 sequence (DNA): TGCGCCAGCAGCTCTCGGGATCCCTCAAATTCACCCCTCCACTTT.

The chain employs TRBV20-1 and TRBJ2-3; the D gene is possibly TRBD1 (6 bases). The CDR3 extends over 11 amino acids. Trimming shortened V by 6 bases and J by 6 bases, and 10 bases separated the two germline ends. Looked up from germline, CDR1 is DFQATT and CDR2 is SNEGSKA (reference sequence). CDR3 in amino acids: CSASGVDTQYF. In DNA, the CDR3 is TGCAGTGCCTCAGGGGTTGATACGCAGTATTTT.

J is TRBJ1-5 and V is TRBV30; maybe TRBD1 (6 bases). Deletions cut 3 bases from V and 1 base from J, with 10 bases between. Germline CDR1 and CDR2: GTSNPN and SVGIG (reference sequence). The CDR3 covers 14 residues. In DNA form, the CDR3 reads TGTGCCTGGAGCGGGACATTAAGCAATCAGCCCCAGCATTTT. Protein: CAWSGTLSNQPQHF.

The chain uses TRBV6-1 and TRBJ1-5; no reliable D call. Between the trimmed V and J ends, which lost 1 base and 0 bases, there was a span of 10 bases. Germline V gene sequence: CDR1 MNHNS, CDR2 SASEGT. The CDR3 is made up of 16 amino acids. The DNA of the CDR3 is TGTGCCAGCAGTGAAGGGAGAATTTATAGCAATCAGCCCCAGCATTTT. Amino acid sequence: CASSEGRIYSNQPQHF.

This chain connects TRBV6-5 to TRBJ1-3; D remains ambiguous. V was cut by 8 bases and J by 8 bases, with 13 bases left in between. This CDR3 has 12 residues. Per germline, CDR1 MNHEY and CDR2 SVGAGI. CDR3 in amino acids: CASAGWEDTIYF. DNA for the CDR3: TGTGCCAGCGCGGGGTGGGAAGACACCATATATTTT.

The rearrangement uses TRBV7-2 and TRBJ2-2; 15 nucleotides align to TRBD2. The V and J ends lost 5 bases and 2 bases, in that order; junction bases with no gene match: 3. The CDR3 has 17 amino acids. Germline CDR1 and CDR2: SGHTA and FQGNSA. CDR3 sequence reads: CASSRGLAGGNTGELFF. In DNA, the CDR3 is TGTGCCAGCAGCCGGGGACTAGCGGGGGGAAACACCGGGGAGCTGTTTTTT.

This clone showed up just a few times. This chain connects TRBV28 to TRBJ2-1; no reliable D call. This CDR3 has 14 amino acids. The germline V gene encodes CDR1 MDHEN and CDR2 SYDVKM. Trimming took 4 bases from V and 9 from J, leaving 16 bases between them. The CDR3 loop is CASSSSDSASEQFF. The CDR3 DNA reads TGTGCCAGCAGTTCATCAGACTCGGCCAGTGAGCAGTTCTTC.

V and J are TRBV10-2 and TRBJ1-2; 10 nucleotides line up with TRBD1. Germline V gene lookup returns CDR1 WSHSY and CDR2 SAAADI. The CDR3 extends over 14 amino acids. Trimming at V came to 5 bases and at J to 6 bases, leaving 6 bases not matched to a gene. In nucleotides, the CDR3 is TGCGCCAGCAGTTATTCCGGGACAGGGGATGGCTACACCTTC. Its protein is CASSYSGTGDGYTF.

This chain connects TRBV5-1 to TRBJ1-3; D not resolved. Germline assignment: CDR1 SGHRS and CDR2 YFSETQ. V lost 4 bases and J 0 bases, leaving 11 bases between the germline ends. The CDR3 length is 15 residues. Written as DNA, the CDR3 is TGCGCCAGCAGCCCACAGCCGTTCTCTGGAAACACCATATATTTT. This encodes CASSPQPFSGNTIYF.

The chain joins TRBV25-1 to TRBJ1-6; D might be TRBD1 (6 bases). V lost 8 bases and J 9 bases, leaving 20 bases between the germline ends. This CDR3 region has 15 residues. Germline CDR1 is MGHDK and CDR2 is SYGVNS. CDR3 nucleotides: TGTGCCAGCGGCCCAACAGGGATATTCGGTTCACCCCTCCACTTT. Protein product: CASGPTGIFGSPLHF.

CDR3 nucleotides: TGTGCCACCAGCAGGGGACAGAATCAGCCCCAGCATTTT. Protein sequence: CATSRGQNQPQHF. This chain connects TRBV15 to TRBJ1-5; TRBD1 matches at 7 bases. The germline V gene has CDR1 LNHNV and CDR2 YYDKDF (reference sequence). V shed 3 bases and J 4 bases; nucleotides not matched to a gene: 0. The CDR3 has 13 residues. The whole variable domain, filled in from reference TRBV15 and TRBJ1-5, reads DAMVIQNPRYQVTQFGKPVTLSCSQTLNHNVMYWYQQKSSQAPKLLFHYYDKDFNNEADTPDNFQSRRPNTSFCFLDIRSPGLGDTAMYLCATSRGQNQPQHFGDGTRLSIL.

The rearrangement uses TRBV6-6 and TRBJ1-1; 7 bases match TRBD1. This CDR3 has 12 amino acids. Germline assignment: CDR1 MNHNY and CDR2 SVGAGI (reference sequence). J was trimmed by 8 bases and V by 0 bases; bases with no gene match: 0. The CDR3 is CASSYSTGEAFF. The DNA of the CDR3 is TGTGCCAGCAGTTACTCGACAGGGGAAGCTTTCTTT.

The genes are TRBV9 and TRBJ1-1; the D gene is possibly TRBD1 (6 bases). The V gene lost 4 bases and the J gene lost 5 bases, with 15 bases spanning the gap. This CDR3 spans 14 amino acids. Germline V gene sequence: CDR1 SGDLS, CDR2 YYNGEE. This CDR3 reads CASSLTGIGTEAFF. The CDR3 DNA reads TGTGCCAGCAGCCTCACAGGGATCGGGACTGAAGCTTTCTTT.

The J gene is TRBJ1-3, the V gene TRBV27; no clear D. V was pared by 5 bases and J by 0 bases, with 14 bases between. The CDR3 covers 16 residues. The germline gives CDR1 MNHEY, CDR2 SMNVEV (reference sequence). Written as DNA, the CDR3 is TGTGCCAGCAGTCCATACGCAGGTATCTCTGGAAACACCATATATTTT. Protein: CASSPYAGISGNTIYF.

This clone was counted a few times. The chain is built from TRBV14 and TRBJ1-4; 9 positions agree with TRBD1. The CDR3 consists of 14 residues. Germline V gene sequence: CDR1 SGHDN, CDR2 FVKESK. The ends lost 5 bases at V and 7 bases at J; junction bases unmatched: 5. The CDR3 coding sequence is TGTGCCAGCAGCGGACAGGGGTCGGGTGAAAAACTGTTTTTT. Protein: CASSGQGSGEKLFF.

The J gene is TRBJ2-2, the V gene TRBV5-8, with 10 positions matching TRBD1. The junction had 9 bases not matched to a gene; V was cut back by 4 bases and J by 6 bases. The germline V gene encodes CDR1 SGHTS and CDR2 YDEGEE. This CDR3 region has 16 residues. Written as DNA, the CDR3 is TGTGCCAGCAGCCATGGGACAGGGGCGTACCCCGGGGAGCTGTTTTTT. This codes for CASSHGTGAYPGELFF.

V gene TRBV5-4 combines with J gene TRBJ1-3; the D gene is possibly TRBD1 (6 bases). CDR1 SGHNT and CDR2 YYREEE come from the germline V gene (reference sequence). V lost 4 bases to trimming and J lost 0 bases, with 11 bases between them. This CDR3 contains 15 residues. The CDR3 DNA sequence: TGTGCCAGCAGCAGGGACACTCTCTCTGGAAACACCATATATTTT. This translates into CASSRDTLSGNTIYF.

This chain joins TRBV6-5 and TRBJ1-1; 7 bases align to TRBD1. V lost 7 bases, J lost 5 bases, and 7 bases stayed unmatched. This CDR3 is built from 13 residues. The germline CDR1 and CDR2 sequences are MNHEY and SVGAGI. CDR3 protein: CASTYRGGTEAFF. In DNA form, the CDR3 reads TGTGCCAGCACCTACAGGGGAGGAACTGAAGCTTTCTTT.

Turning to this clone: It is likely a read error, because the conserved phenylalanine at the end of the CDR3 is missing. This chain joins TRBV28 and TRBJ1-2; no clear D gene. The length of the CDR3 is 16 residues. Germline loops: CDR1 MDHEN, CDR2 SYDVKM. Trimming left V 4 bases short and J 5 bases short, with 20 bases between. The CDR3 loop reads CASSSRNQGGIYGYTL. CDR3 nucleotide sequence: TGTGCCAGCAGTTCCAGGAATCAAGGAGGGATTTATGGCTACACCCTC.

This chain uses TRBV28 with TRBJ2-7, with 7 bases lining up with TRBD1. Germline V CDR1 and CDR2: MDHEN, SYDVKM. V gave up 6 bases and J gave up 2 bases; unmatched junction bases: 7. The CDR3 consists of 14 residues. Here the CDR3 reads CASRGGRATYEQYF. The CDR3 DNA is TGTGCCAGCAGAGGGGGCAGGGCTACCTACGAGCAGTACTTC.

This chain uses TRBV5-8 with TRBJ2-7; perhaps TRBD1 as D (5 bases). The V gene's germline CDR1 is SGHTS and CDR2 YDEGEE. Trimming took 2 bases from V and 0 from J, leaving 6 bases between them. This CDR3 is 13 amino acids long. The CDR3 loop reads CASSFQGSYEQYF. The CDR3 DNA reads TGTGCCAGCAGCTTTCAGGGCTCCTACGAGCAGTACTTC. Complete variable domain (other parts from reference TRBV5-8 and TRBJ2-7): EAGVTQSPTHLIKTRGQQATLRCSPISGHTSVYWYQQALGLGLQFLLWYDEGEERNRGNFPPRFSGRQFPNYSSELNVNALELEDSALYLCASSFQGSYEQYFGPGTRLTVT.

The chain joins TRBV6-5 to TRBJ1-4, with TRBD1 identical over 9 bases. J gave up 5 bases and V 0 bases, and 4 bases lay outside the gene matches. This CDR3 has 16 residues. Germline V lookup: CDR1 MNHEY, CDR2 SVGAGI. CDR3 amino acids: CASSYSTGGGNEKLFF. CDR3 bases: TGTGCCAGCAGTTACTCGACAGGGGGGGGGAATGAAAAACTGTTTTTT.

The chain carries TRBV14 and TRBJ1-4; D remains unclear. This CDR3 comprises 15 residues. Germline-derived CDR1 and CDR2 are SGHDN and FVKESK. Trimming removed 4 bases from V and 3 bases from J, with 12 bases in between. CDR3 sequence reads: CASSRRGHANEKLFF. DNA for the CDR3: TGTGCCAGCAGCCGACGAGGGCATGCTAATGAAAAACTGTTTTTT. The full variable domain, rest sourced from reference TRBV14 and TRBJ1-4, is EAGVTQFPSHSVIEKGQTVTLRCDPISGHDNLYWYRRVMGKEIKFLLHFVKESKQDESGMPNNRFLAERTGGTYSTLKVQPAELEDSGVYFCASSRRGHANEKLFFGSGTQLSVL.

The gene calls are TRBV30 and TRBJ1-5, with 12 nucleotides matching TRBD1. There are 13 residues in the CDR3. CDR1 and CDR2 (germline): GTSNPN, SVGIG (reference sequence). Germline trimming cut 5 bases from V and 6 bases from J; bases unmatched to any gene: 2. The chain's CDR3 is CAWGDRGLQPQHF. CDR3 nucleotide sequence: TGTGCCTGGGGGGACAGGGGGCTTCAGCCCCAGCATTTT.

The chain recombines TRBV28 with TRBJ1-4, with no clear D. Germline assignment: CDR1 MDHEN and CDR2 SYDVKM. V was cut by 5 bases and J by 7 bases, with 8 bases left in between. This CDR3 spans 12 amino acids. The CDR3 here is CASSIRSEKLFF. CDR3 bases: TGTGCCAGCAGTATACGGAGTGAAAAACTGTTTTTT.

The genes are TRBV27 and TRBJ1-5; no definite D call. From germline, CDR1 is MNHEY and CDR2 SMNVEV (reference sequence). The CDR3 contains 14 residues. V lost 3 bases and J lost 6, with 12 bases in between. This CDR3 reads CASSLEGKAQPQHF. The DNA for the CDR3 is TGTGCCAGCAGTTTGGAGGGTAAGGCTCAGCCCCAGCATTTT.